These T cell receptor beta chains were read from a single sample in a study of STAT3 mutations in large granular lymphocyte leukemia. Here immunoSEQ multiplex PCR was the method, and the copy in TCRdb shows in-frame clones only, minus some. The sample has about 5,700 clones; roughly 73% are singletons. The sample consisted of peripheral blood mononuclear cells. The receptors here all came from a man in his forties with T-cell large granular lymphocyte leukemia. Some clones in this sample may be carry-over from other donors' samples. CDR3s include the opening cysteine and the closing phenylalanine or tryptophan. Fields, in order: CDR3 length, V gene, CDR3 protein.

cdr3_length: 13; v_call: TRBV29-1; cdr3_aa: CSVGAGANYGYTF
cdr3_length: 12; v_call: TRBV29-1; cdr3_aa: CSVAGDNEKLFF
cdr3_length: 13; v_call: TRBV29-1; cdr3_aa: CSVEQGFGNTIYF
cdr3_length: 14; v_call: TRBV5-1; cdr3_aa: CASSTTSGLYEQYF
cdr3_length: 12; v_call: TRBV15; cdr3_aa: CATGGGSYEQYF
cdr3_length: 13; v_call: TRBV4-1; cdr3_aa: CASSGGLSYEQYF
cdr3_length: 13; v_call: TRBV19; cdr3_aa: CASSISQRGALHF
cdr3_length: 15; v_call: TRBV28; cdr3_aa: CASSPQQGMRDTQYF
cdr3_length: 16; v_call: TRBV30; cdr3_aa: CAWSSGASGIQETQYF
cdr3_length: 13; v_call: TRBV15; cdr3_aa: CATSRDFSQPQHF
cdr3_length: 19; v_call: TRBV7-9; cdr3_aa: CASSFPRGLAGGPIETQYF
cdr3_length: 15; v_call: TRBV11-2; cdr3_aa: CASSPRDRGYYGYTF
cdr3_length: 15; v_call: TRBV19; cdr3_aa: CASSIRTGGYETQYF
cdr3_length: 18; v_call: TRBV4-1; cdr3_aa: CASSQVRGVVLAYNEQFF
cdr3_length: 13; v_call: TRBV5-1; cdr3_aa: CASSPGPPETQYF
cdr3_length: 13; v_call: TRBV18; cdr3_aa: CASSGAAQETQYF